What follows is one T cell receptor (beta chain) and its context. Its matching antigen is unknown. This sample is drawn from a study of cytomegalovirus exposure and HLA in healthy donors. From the roughly 120-subject validation cohort, which was separate from the approximately 670-subject first cohort, the donors were drawn. This table comes from immunoSEQ multiplex PCR, and its TCRdb copy is limited to in-frame clones, with some not included. Of over 120,000 clones in the sample, 89% were seen once. General study points: Accounts indicate the classifier identified cytomegalovirus status with strong specificity and sensitivity. Listed as cytomegalovirus-associated were about 160 TCR beta chains.

Specimen: PBMCs. The TCR originated in a woman aged 18-35 years in good health and CMV-seropositive.

This CDR3 reads CASRRQAGANVLTF. The CDR3 region has the DNA TGTGCCAGCAGAAGACAGGCTGGGGCCAACGTCCTGACTTTC. The gene calls are TRBV28 and TRBJ2-6; TRBD1 is a possible D gene (6 bases). V was trimmed by 6 bases and J by 2 bases, leaving 8 bases between them. Germline CDR1 is MDHEN and CDR2 is SYDVKM. The CDR3 sequence is 14 residues long.